The rows below give T cell receptor beta chains drawn from one sample of a study of blood T cells in healthy people across ages. TCRdb used MiXCR to reprocess the 5' RACE reads, holding one entry per CDR3 protein. Counted here are about 1.6 million distinct CDR3 sequences, 30% to 35% occurring once; the ten biggest clones make up 11%. Material for sequencing was blood. These receptors were taken from a woman under 40 in good health. CDR3s include the opening cysteine and the closing phenylalanine or tryptophan. Fields, in order: clone size, J gene, V gene, CDR3 protein. A row's size may be missing; if present it is once, few, many or a size class.

few TRBJ1-2 TRBV10-3 CAISEPGTDRSNYGYTF
few TRBJ2-7 TRBV6-2/TRBV6-3 CASSYSLGVPPYEQYF
. TRBJ1-1 TRBV7-6 CASSFITGNTEAFF
few TRBJ2-1 TRBV20-1 CSARSSGTYNEQVF
. TRBJ2-7 TRBV4-1 CASSQGLGGGLSYEQYF
few TRBJ2-1 TRBV20-1 CSARGLADSSYNEQFF
. TRBJ1-2 TRBV7-9 CASSLEYAYGYTF
. TRBJ2-1 TRBV6-2/TRBV6-3 CASSYSRGQGAINEQFF
. TRBJ2-1 TRBV6-1 CASSQIGAEQFF
. TRBJ2-3 TRBV11-2 CASSPIGLAGVTDTQYF
few TRBJ2-7 TRBV28 CATIKTSGSYEQYF
few TRBJ1-1 TRBV5-5 CASSYISTRTAFF
many TRBJ2-3 TRBV4-1 CASSRWESTDTQYF
few TRBJ1-2 TRBV30 CAWSATGGDGYTF
few TRBJ1-1 TRBV3-1 CASSHARGGTEAFF
. TRBJ2-1 TRBV7-3 CANTFEGQGAKEQFF
many TRBJ2-7 TRBV13 CASSPMGLPDEQYF
. TRBJ1-5 TRBV27 CASSLYPTDNQPQHF
few TRBJ2-1 TRBV4-1 CASSPTFGSSYNEQFF
. TRBJ1-1 TRBV5-1 CASSLDRPSSEAFF
. TRBJ2-5 TRBV6-2/TRBV6-3 CASRSGIGETQYF
. TRBJ2-1 TRBV7-8 CASSLGVRREHFNRHEQFF
few TRBJ1-1 TRBV4-1 CASSQVTGYSTEAFF
few TRBJ2-5 TRBV27 CASSSYRGAEVETQYF
many TRBJ2-1 TRBV4-1 CASSQPRVGQGNPERFF
. TRBJ1-4 TRBV12-3/TRBV12-4 CASKRAGSLFF
few TRBJ2-7 TRBV28 CASSLTSDHYEQYF
. TRBJ2-2 TRBV3-1 CASSQRSSGNTGELFF
. TRBJ1-1 TRBV4-1 CASSQDRQGNTEAFF
. TRBJ2-1 TRBV20-1 CSARTASGGRGASSYNEQFF
once TRBJ2-1 TRBV7-2 CASSIKSFNEQFF
few TRBJ1-2 TRBV4-1 CASSVPGQALRGYTF
. TRBJ2-7 TRBV20-1 CSAPPARDSYEQYF
few TRBJ2-7 TRBV6-2/TRBV6-3 CASQRGTYSYEQYF
. TRBJ1-5 TRBV19 CASSIIDGRSNQPQHF
. TRBJ2-1 TRBV10-3 CAIGPNNEQFF
. TRBJ1-2 TRBV3-1 CASSQRAGRYGYTF
. TRBJ2-6 TRBV4-2 CASSLRKGPGGSGANVLTF
. TRBJ1-1 TRBV20-1 CSARPYRDTEAFF
. TRBJ2-7 TRBV6-6 CASGSRGYEQYF
many TRBJ2-3 TRBV7-2 CASSPYTDTQYF
. TRBJ2-7 TRBV6-5 CASRRHGRYEQYF
few TRBJ2-2 TRBV9 CASSVVVGSGELFF
. TRBJ1-2 TRBV5-1 CASSLGNRGDGLGYTF
. TRBJ2-5 TRBV7-8 CASSSRRQGAQETQYF
. TRBJ2-1 TRBV28 CASNDGTITYNEQFF